This T cell receptor beta chain was captured in a study of shared clonotypes between healthy human individuals. Across the whole study: Donors consisted of two women and a few men between 18 and 49. Donors had three CD4 naive, three CD4 memory, two CD8 naive and one CD8 memory plate apiece. Study-wide results and caveats: The diversity represented, both genetic and in exposure history, was limited by few donors.

The CDR3 runs 16 residues. V dropped 0 bases and J dropped 5 bases, with 14 bases sitting between them. Germline V gene data show CDR1 as SGHVS and CDR2 as FNYEAQ. Deep-level settings were used for running the assay. Profiling relied on immunoSEQ multiplex PCR, and the TCRdb table lists in-frame clones only, not all of them. This table holds under 850,000 clones, about two thirds found once. A note on this clone: Its target is not known.

This TCR was recovered from a woman aged 25 to 39 in good health. The rearrangement uses TRBV7-6 and TRBJ2-1, with a possible D match to TRBD2 (6 bases). The sample comprised memory CD4+ T cells sorted from blood. Described subset: CD45RA-negative fraction. The CDR3 nucleotides are TGTGCCAGCAGCTTAGCGCCGGGACTGCTCAACAATGAGCAGTTCTTC. This codes for CASSLAPGLLNNEQFF. Together with reference TRBV7-6 and TRBJ2-1, the CDR3 gives the full variable domain: GAGVSQSPRYKVTKRGQDVALRCDPISGHVSLYWYRQALGQGPEFLTYFNYEAQQDKSGLPNDRFSAERPEGSISTLTIQRTEQRDSAMYRCASSLAPGLLNNEQFFGPGTRLTVL.